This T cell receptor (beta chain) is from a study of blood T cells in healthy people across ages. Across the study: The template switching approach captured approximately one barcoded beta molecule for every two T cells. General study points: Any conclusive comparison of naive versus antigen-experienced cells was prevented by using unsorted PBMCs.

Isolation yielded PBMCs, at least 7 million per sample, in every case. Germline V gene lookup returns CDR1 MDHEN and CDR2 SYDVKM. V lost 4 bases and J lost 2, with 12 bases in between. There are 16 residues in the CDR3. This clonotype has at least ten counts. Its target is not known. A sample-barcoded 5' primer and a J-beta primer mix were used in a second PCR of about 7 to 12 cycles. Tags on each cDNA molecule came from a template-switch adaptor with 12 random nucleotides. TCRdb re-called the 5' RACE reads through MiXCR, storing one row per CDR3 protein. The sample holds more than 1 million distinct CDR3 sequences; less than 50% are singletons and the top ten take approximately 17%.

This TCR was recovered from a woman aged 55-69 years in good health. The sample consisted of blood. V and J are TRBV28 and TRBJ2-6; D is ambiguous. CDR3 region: CASSSPGTAGANVLTF. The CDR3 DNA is TGTGCCAGCAGTTCGCCCGGCACTGCTGGGGCCAACGTCCTGACTTTC.